The next 6 T cell receptor beta chains were all read from a single sample in a study of T cell responses to AZD1222 COVID-19 vaccine. Some clones are missing from TCRdb's copy, which holds only in-frame ones; the method was immunoSEQ multiplex PCR. The table lists some 190,000 clones, roughly nine tenths of them singletons. The specimen comprised peripheral blood, sampled 28 days after the second AZD1222 dose. The receptors shown here come from an adult who received the AZD1222 COVID-19 vaccine.

This chain joins TRBV5-1 and TRBJ2-3; D may match TRBD1 or TRBD2 (6 bases each). Trimming shortened V by 2 bases and J by 1 base, and 14 bases separated the two germline ends. This CDR3 spans 16 amino acids. The germline V gene encodes CDR1 SGHRS and CDR2 YFSETQ. The CDR3 DNA is TGCGCCAGCAGCTTCTCACAGGGAGGTGGCACAGATACGCAGTATTTT. This sequence encodes CASSFSQGGGTDTQYF.

The chain combines TRBV2 with TRBJ1-1; the D is unclear. The CDR3 is 14 amino acids. Germline values: CDR1 SNHLY, CDR2 FYNNEI. The V end lost 6 bases, the J end lost 4 bases, and 15 bases lay between the germline ends. CDR3 sequence: CASRGDGRGTEAFF. The CDR3 coding sequence is TGTGCCAGCAGAGGAGACGGGAGAGGCACTGAAGCTTTCTTT.

Points on this clone: Other nucleotide sequences in the sample specify the same CDR3. This chain uses TRBV18 with TRBJ1-5; D remains ambiguous. The CDR3 covers 15 residues. Germline V gene lookup returns CDR1 KGHSH and CDR2 LQKENI. V gave up 1 base and J gave up 2 bases, with 9 bases separating them. As DNA, the CDR3 is TGTGCCAGCTCACCACAGGGTCAGGGCAATCAGCCCCAGCATTTT. Its translation: CASSPQGQGNQPQHF.

This sequence joins TRBV11-2 and TRBJ2-5; D might be TRBD1 (6 bases). Trimming shortened V by 5 bases and J by 5 bases, and 15 bases separated the two germline ends. Germline V gene data show CDR1 as SGHAT and CDR2 as FQNNGV. The CDR3 extends over 14 amino acids. CDR3 DNA: TGTGCCAGCAGCCATTACAGGGACCCCGAGACCCAGTACTTC. This gives the protein CASSHYRDPETQYF.

The chain couples TRBV30 to TRBJ2-7; D is ambiguous. The CDR3 is made up of 13 amino acids. Trimming removed 0 bases at V and 4 bases at J, with 10 bases between. The germline gives CDR1 GTSNPN, CDR2 SVGIG (reference sequence). This chain's CDR3 is CAWSVGERYEQYF. The CDR3 nucleotides are TGTGCCTGGAGTGTAGGAGAGCGTTACGAGCAGTACTTC.

The V call is TRBV4-1, the J call TRBJ1-2, with 7 bases lining up with TRBD1. This CDR3 is built from 15 residues. From germline, CDR1 is MGHRA and CDR2 YSYEKL. V dropped 4 bases and J dropped 1; count of bases not matched to a gene: 6. The CDR3 region is CASSLTGAFNYGYTF. The CDR3 DNA reads as TGCGCCAGCAGCCTTACAGGGGCCTTTAACTATGGCTACACCTTC.